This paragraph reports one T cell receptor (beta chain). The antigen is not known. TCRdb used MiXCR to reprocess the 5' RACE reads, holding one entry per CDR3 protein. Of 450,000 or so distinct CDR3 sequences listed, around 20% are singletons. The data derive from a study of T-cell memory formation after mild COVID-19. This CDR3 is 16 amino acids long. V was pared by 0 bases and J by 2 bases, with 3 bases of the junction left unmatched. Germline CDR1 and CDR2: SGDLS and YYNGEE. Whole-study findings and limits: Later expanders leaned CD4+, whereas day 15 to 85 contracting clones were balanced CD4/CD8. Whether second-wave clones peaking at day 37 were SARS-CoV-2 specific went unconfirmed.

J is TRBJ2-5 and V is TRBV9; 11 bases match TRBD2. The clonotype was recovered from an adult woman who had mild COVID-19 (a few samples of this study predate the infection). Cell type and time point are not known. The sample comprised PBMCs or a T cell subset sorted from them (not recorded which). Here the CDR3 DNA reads TGTGCCAGCAGCGTAGGGGTAGCGGGGGGGCAAGAGACCCAGTACTTC. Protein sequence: CASSVGVAGGQETQYF.